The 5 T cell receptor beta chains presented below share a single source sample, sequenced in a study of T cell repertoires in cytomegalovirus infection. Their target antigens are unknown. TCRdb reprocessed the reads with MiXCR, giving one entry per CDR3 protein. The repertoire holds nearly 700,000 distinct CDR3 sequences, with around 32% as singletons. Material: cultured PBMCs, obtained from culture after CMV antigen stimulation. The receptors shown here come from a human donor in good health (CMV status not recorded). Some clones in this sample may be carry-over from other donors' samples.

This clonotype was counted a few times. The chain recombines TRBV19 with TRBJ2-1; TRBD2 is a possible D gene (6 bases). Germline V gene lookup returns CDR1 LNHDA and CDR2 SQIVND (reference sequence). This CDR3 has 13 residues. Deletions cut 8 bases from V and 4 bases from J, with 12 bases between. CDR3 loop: CASAGLAYNEQFF. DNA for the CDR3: TGTGCCAGTGCGGGACTGGCATACAATGAGCAGTTCTTC.

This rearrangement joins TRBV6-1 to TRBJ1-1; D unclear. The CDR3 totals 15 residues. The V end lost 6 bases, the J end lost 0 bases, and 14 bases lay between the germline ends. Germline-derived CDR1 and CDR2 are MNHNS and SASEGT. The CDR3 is CASSYLASLNTEAFF. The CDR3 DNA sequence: TGTGCCAGCAGCTATCTCGCCTCTCTGAACACTGAAGCTTTCTTT.

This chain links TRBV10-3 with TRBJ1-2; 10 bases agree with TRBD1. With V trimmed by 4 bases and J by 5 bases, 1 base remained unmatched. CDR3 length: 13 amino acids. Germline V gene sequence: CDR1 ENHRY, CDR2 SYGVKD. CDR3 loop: CAISGDRGYGYTF. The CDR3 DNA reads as TGTGCCATCAGTGGGGACAGGGGATATGGCTACACCTTC.

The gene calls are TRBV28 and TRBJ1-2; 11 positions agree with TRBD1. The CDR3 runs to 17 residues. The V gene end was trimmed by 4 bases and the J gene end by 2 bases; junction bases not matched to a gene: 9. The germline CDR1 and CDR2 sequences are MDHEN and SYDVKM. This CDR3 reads CASSSRTGGSWNYGYTF. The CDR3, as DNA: TGTGCCAGCAGTTCACGGACAGGGGGCTCCTGGAACTATGGCTACACCTTC.

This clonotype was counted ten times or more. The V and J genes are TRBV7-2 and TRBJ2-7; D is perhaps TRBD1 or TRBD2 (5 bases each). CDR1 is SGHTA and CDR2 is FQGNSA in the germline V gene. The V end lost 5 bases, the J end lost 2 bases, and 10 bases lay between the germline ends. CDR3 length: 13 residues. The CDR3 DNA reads TGTGCCAGCAGCCCCCGGGGCCCCTACGAGCAGTACTTC. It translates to CASSPRGPYEQYF.